A selection of T cell receptor beta chains follows, all from one sample in a study of blood T cells in healthy people across ages. MiXCR, run by TCRdb on the 5' RACE reads, gives a single entry per CDR3 protein. Of about 1.4 million distinct CDR3 sequences in the sample, 59% are singletons; the top ten hold over 5.5%. Input material: blood. The source is a man younger than 35 in good health. Both conserved end residues are part of each CDR3. Rows give clone size only sometimes, using once, few, many, or a class for an expanded clone.

j_call: TRBJ2-7
clone_size: NA
v_call: TRBV7-9
cdr3_aa: CASSLSLVNEQYF

j_call: TRBJ1-2
clone_size: few
v_call: TRBV4-1
cdr3_aa: CASSQGGFLYGYTF

j_call: TRBJ2-7
clone_size: NA
v_call: TRBV4-1
cdr3_aa: CASSQEREIYYEQYF

j_call: TRBJ2-7
clone_size: NA
v_call: TRBV20-1
cdr3_aa: CSASYVGTGSYEQYF

j_call: TRBJ2-1
clone_size: few
v_call: TRBV4-2
cdr3_aa: CASSLLGASGYNEQFF

j_call: TRBJ2-3
clone_size: NA
v_call: TRBV7-2
cdr3_aa: CASSPPRGGASDTQYF

j_call: TRBJ1-5
clone_size: NA
v_call: TRBV20-1
cdr3_aa: CSARDPVSGNQPQHF

j_call: TRBJ1-1
clone_size: NA
v_call: TRBV27
cdr3_aa: CASSSRDRGLGNTEAFF

j_call: TRBJ1-2
clone_size: NA
v_call: TRBV6-2/TRBV6-3
cdr3_aa: CASRRQGGENGYTF

j_call: TRBJ2-1
clone_size: NA
v_call: TRBV25-1
cdr3_aa: CASSESGGYNEQFF

j_call: TRBJ2-1
clone_size: few
v_call: TRBV4-3
cdr3_aa: CASSQVGGQYNEQFF

j_call: TRBJ1-5
clone_size: NA
v_call: TRBV20-1
cdr3_aa: CSAEKIQPQHF

j_call: NA
clone_size: NA
v_call: TRBV2
cdr3_aa: CASSTGTGFSYEQYF

j_call: TRBJ1-5
clone_size: NA
v_call: TRBV5-1
cdr3_aa: CASGTAPNQPQHF

j_call: TRBJ2-3
clone_size: NA
v_call: TRBV30
cdr3_aa: CAWRDRRTQYF

j_call: TRBJ2-2
clone_size: few
v_call: TRBV6-5
cdr3_aa: CASSYGGGTGELFF

j_call: TRBJ1-4
clone_size: NA
v_call: TRBV7-2
cdr3_aa: CASSRGDSSEKLFF

j_call: TRBJ2-5
clone_size: NA
v_call: TRBV10-3
cdr3_aa: CAISGPGLAETQYF

j_call: TRBJ2-3
clone_size: few
v_call: TRBV6-1
cdr3_aa: CAIFVGTSTDTQYF

j_call: TRBJ2-5
clone_size: NA
v_call: TRBV7-8
cdr3_aa: CASGTQGRDPETQYF

j_call: TRBJ2-5
clone_size: few
v_call: TRBV5-5
cdr3_aa: CASSLLMRTTQETQYF

j_call: TRBJ1-2
clone_size: NA
v_call: TRBV7-9
cdr3_aa: CASSNRGTNGYTF

j_call: TRBJ2-3
clone_size: NA
v_call: TRBV10-3
cdr3_aa: CAISDQGQGTDTQYF

j_call: TRBJ2-1
clone_size: NA
v_call: TRBV6-2/TRBV6-3
cdr3_aa: CASSYSGGWREQFF

j_call: TRBJ1-2
clone_size: NA
v_call: TRBV12-3/TRBV12-4
cdr3_aa: CASSFGGIGAYGYTF

j_call: NA
clone_size: NA
v_call: TRBV4-1
cdr3_aa: CASSQDVRTSEQETQYF

j_call: TRBJ1-6
clone_size: few
v_call: TRBV5-1
cdr3_aa: CASSFGERNSPLHF

j_call: TRBJ2-5
clone_size: NA
v_call: TRBV10-3
cdr3_aa: CAISEFSGRAQETQYF

j_call: TRBJ2-1
clone_size: NA
v_call: TRBV27
cdr3_aa: CASSLLAGVRNEQFF

j_call: TRBJ1-2
clone_size: NA
v_call: TRBV30
cdr3_aa: CAWISLGGPSFHGYTF

j_call: NA
clone_size: NA
v_call: TRBV7-9
cdr3_aa: CASSSLGTATYEQYF

j_call: TRBJ2-2
clone_size: few
v_call: TRBV29-1
cdr3_aa: CSVSPLPSSRSSGELFF

j_call: TRBJ1-2
clone_size: large
v_call: TRBV7-9
cdr3_aa: CASSLKDRGNYGYTF

j_call: TRBJ1-2
clone_size: NA
v_call: TRBV7-8
cdr3_aa: CASSLGQGQLYGYTF